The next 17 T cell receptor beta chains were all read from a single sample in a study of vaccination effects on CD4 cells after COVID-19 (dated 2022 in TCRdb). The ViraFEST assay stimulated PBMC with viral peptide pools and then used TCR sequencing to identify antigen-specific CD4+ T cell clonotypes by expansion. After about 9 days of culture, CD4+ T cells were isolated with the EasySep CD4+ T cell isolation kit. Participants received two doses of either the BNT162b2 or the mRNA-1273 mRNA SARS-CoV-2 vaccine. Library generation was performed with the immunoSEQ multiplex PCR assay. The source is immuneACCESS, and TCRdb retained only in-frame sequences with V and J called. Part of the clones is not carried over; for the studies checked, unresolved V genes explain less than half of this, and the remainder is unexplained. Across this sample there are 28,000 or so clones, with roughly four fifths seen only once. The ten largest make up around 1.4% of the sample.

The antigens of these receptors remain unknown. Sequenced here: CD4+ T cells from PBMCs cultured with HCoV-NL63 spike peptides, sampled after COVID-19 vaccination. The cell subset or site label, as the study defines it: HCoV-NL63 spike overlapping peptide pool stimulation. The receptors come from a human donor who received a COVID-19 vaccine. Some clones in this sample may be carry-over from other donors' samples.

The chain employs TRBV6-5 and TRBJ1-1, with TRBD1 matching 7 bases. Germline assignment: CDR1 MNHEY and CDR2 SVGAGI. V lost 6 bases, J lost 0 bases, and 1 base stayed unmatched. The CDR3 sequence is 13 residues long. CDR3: CASRTGLNTEAFF. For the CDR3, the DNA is TGTGCCAGCAGGACAGGGCTGAACACTGAAGCTTTCTTT.

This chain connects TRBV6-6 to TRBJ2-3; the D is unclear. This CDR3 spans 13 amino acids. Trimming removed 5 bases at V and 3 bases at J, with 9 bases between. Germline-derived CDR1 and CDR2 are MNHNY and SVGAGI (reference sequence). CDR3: CASSGQITDTQYF. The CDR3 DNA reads TGTGCCAGCAGTGGCCAAATAACAGATACGCAGTATTTT.

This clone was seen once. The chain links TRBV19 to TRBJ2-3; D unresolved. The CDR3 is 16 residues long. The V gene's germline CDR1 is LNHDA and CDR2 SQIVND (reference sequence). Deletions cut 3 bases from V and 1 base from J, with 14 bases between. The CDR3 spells CASSIGVHRRTDTQYF. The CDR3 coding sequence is TGTGCCAGTAGTATCGGCGTACATCGGCGCACAGATACGCAGTATTTT.

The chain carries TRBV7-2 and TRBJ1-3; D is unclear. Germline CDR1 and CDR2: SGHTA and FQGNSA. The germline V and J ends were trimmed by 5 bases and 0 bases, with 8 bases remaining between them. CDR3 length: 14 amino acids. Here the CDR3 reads CASSDQSSGNTIYF. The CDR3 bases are TGTGCCAGCAGCGACCAGAGCTCTGGAAACACCATATATTTT.

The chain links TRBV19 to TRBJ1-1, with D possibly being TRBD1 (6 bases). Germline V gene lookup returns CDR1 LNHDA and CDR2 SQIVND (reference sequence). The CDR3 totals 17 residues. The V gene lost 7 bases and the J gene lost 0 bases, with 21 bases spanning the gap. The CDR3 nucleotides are TGTGCCAGTATTGCCACCTGGGGGCAGAACATGAACACTGAAGCTTTCTTT. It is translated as CASIATWGQNMNTEAFF.

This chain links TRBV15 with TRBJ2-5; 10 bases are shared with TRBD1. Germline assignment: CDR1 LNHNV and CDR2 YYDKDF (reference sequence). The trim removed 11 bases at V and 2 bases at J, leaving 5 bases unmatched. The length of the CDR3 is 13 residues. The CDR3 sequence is CAGRDRGQETQYF. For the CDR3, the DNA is TGTGCCGGCCGGGACAGGGGTCAAGAGACCCAGTACTTC.

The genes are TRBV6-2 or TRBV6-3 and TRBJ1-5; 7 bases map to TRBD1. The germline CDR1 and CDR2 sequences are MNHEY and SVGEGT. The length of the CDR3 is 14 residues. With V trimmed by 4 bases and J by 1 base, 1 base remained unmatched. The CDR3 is CASSSGGSNQPQHF. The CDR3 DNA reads TGTGCCAGCAGTTCAGGGGGGAGCAATCAGCCCCAGCATTTT.

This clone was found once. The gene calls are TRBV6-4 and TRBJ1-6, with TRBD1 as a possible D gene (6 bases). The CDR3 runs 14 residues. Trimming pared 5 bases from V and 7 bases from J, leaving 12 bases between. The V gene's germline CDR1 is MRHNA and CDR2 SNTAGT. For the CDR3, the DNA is TGTGCCAGCAGTTCACAGGGTAGCAATTCACCCCTCCACTTT. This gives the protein CASSSQGSNSPLHF.

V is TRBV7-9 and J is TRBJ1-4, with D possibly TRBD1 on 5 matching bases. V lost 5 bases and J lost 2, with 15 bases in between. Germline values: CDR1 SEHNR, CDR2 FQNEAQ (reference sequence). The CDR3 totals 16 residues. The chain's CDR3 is CASSPGMGPTNEKLFF. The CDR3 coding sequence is TGTGCCAGCAGCCCAGGGATGGGACCTACTAATGAAAAACTGTTTTTT.

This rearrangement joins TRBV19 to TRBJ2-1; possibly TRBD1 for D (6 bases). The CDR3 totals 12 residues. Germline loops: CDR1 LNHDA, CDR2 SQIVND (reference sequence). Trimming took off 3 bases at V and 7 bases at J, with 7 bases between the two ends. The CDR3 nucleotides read TGTGCCAGTAGTATCAGGGGAAATGAGCAGTTCTTC. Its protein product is CASSIRGNEQFF.

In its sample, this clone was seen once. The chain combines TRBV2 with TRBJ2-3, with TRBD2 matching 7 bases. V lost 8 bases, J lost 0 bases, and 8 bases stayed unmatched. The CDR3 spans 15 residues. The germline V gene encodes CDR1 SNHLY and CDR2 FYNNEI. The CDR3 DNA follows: TGTGCCAGCCTCCGTGAGCGGGGTAGCACAGATACGCAGTATTTT. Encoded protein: CASLRERGSTDTQYF.

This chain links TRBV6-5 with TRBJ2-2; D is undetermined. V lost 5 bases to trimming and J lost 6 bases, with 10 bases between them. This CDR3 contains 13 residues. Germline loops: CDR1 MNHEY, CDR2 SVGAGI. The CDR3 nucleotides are TGTGCCAGCAGTCGGGTTCGCGCCGGGGAGCTGTTTTTT. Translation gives CASSRVRAGELFF.

For the CDR3, the DNA is TGTGCCAGCAGCACTAGCGGGGGGTACTACAATGAGCAGTTCTTC. Amino acid sequence: CASSTSGGYYNEQFF. The chain couples TRBV5-4 to TRBJ2-1; 12 bases map to TRBD2. J gave up 3 bases and V 4 bases, and 2 bases lay outside the gene matches. The length of the CDR3 is 15 residues. CDR1 is SGHNT, CDR2 YYREEE, per germline (reference sequence). Variable domain in full (rest from reference TRBV5-4 and TRBJ2-1): ETGVTQSPTHLIKTRGQQVTLRCSSQSGHNTVSWYQQALGQGPQFIFQYYREEENGRGNFPPRFSGLQFPNYSSELNVNALELDDSALYLCASSTSGGYYNEQFFGPGTRLTVL.

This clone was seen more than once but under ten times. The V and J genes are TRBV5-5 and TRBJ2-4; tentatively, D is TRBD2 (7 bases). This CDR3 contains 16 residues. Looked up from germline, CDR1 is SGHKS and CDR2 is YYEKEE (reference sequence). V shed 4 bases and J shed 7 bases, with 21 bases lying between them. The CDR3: CASSQLGGANGNIQYF. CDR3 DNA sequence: TGTGCCAGCAGCCAACTAGGGGGGGCAAATGGGAACATTCAGTACTTC.

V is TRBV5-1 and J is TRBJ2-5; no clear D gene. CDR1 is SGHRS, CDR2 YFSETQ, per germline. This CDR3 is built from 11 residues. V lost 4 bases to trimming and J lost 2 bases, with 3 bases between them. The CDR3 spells CASSDQETQYF. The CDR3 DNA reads TGCGCCAGCAGCGATCAAGAGACCCAGTACTTC. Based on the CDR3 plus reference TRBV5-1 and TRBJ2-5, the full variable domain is KAGVTQTPRYLIKTRGQQVTLSCSPISGHRSVSWYQQTPGQGLQFLFEYFSETQRNKGNFPGRFSGRQFSNSRSEMNVSTLELGDSALYLCASSDQETQYFGPGTRLLVL.

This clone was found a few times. In DNA form, the CDR3 reads TGTGCCAGCAGTTACCCGGGGGGTGGAGAGACCCAGTACTTC. Encoded protein: CASSYPGGGETQYF. The chain is built from TRBV6-5 and TRBJ2-5; 7 bases agree with TRBD2. This CDR3 spans 14 amino acids. V lost 2 bases and J lost 4; bases outside the gene matches: 4. Germline loops: CDR1 MNHEY, CDR2 SVGAGI.

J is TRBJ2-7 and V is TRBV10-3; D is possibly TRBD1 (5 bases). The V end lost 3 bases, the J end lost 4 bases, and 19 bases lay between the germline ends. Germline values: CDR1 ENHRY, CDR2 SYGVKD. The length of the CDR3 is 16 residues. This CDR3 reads CAISELETESTYEQYV. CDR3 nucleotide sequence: TGTGCCATCAGTGAATTAGAGACAGAGTCGACTTACGAGCAGTACGTC.